The source of this T cell receptor (beta chain) is a study of blood T cell repertoires in COVID-19. Study as a whole: T cells, B-cell-depleted T cells, or PBMCs provided the cDNA or gDNA that served as material.

Assay: immunoSEQ multiplex PCR; the TCRdb copy retains only in-frame clones and omits some. The data show hundreds of thousands of clones, about 90% seen once. The germline V gene has CDR1 MNHEY and CDR2 SVGAGI. The V gene lost 6 bases and the J gene lost 1 base, with 9 bases spanning the gap. The CDR3 has 13 residues. Input material: peripheral blood. The chain carries TRBV6-5 and TRBJ1-1; D not certain. The sequence was obtained from a young woman with COVID-19, enrolled during active disease. DNA for the CDR3: TGTGCCAGCAGATTGAGGCAGAACACTGAAGCTTTCTTT. It yields the protein CASRLRQNTEAFF.